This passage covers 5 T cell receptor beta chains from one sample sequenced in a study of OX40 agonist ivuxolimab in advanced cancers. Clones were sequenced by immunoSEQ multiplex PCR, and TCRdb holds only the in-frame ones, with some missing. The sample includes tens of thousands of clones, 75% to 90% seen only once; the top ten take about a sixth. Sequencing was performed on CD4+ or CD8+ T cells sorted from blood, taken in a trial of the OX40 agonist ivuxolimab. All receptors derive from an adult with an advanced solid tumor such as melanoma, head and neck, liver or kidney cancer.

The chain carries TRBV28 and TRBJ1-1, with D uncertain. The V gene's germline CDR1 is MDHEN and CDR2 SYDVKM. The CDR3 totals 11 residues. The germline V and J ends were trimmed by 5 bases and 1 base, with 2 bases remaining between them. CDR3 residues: CASSGNTEAFF. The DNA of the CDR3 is TGTGCCAGCAGTGGGAACACTGAAGCTTTCTTT.

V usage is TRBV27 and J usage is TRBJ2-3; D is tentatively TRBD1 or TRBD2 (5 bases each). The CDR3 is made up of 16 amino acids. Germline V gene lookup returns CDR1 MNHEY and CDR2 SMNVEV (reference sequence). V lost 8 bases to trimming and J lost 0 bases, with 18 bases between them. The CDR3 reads CASARPGTLSTDTQYF. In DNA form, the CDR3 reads TGTGCCAGCGCGCGCCCCGGGACCCTCAGCACAGATACGCAGTATTTT.

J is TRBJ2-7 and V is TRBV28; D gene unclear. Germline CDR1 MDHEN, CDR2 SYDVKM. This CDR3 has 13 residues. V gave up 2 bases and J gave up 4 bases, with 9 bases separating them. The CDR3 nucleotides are TGTGCCAGCAGTTTACTACAGCGTTACGAGCAGTACTTC. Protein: CASSLLQRYEQYF.

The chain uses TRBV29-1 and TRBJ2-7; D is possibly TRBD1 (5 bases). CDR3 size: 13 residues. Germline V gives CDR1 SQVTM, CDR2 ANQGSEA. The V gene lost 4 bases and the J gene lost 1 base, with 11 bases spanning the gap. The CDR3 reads CSVVGAESYEQYF. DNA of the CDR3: TGCAGCGTTGTAGGGGCTGAGTCCTACGAGCAGTACTTC.

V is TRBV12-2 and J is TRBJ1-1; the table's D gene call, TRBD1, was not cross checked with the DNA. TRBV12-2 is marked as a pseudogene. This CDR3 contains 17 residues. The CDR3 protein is CASRRQGARGMNTEAFF. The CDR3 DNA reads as TGTGCAAGTCGCCGACAGGGGGCGAGAGGGATGAACACTGAAGCTTTCTTT.